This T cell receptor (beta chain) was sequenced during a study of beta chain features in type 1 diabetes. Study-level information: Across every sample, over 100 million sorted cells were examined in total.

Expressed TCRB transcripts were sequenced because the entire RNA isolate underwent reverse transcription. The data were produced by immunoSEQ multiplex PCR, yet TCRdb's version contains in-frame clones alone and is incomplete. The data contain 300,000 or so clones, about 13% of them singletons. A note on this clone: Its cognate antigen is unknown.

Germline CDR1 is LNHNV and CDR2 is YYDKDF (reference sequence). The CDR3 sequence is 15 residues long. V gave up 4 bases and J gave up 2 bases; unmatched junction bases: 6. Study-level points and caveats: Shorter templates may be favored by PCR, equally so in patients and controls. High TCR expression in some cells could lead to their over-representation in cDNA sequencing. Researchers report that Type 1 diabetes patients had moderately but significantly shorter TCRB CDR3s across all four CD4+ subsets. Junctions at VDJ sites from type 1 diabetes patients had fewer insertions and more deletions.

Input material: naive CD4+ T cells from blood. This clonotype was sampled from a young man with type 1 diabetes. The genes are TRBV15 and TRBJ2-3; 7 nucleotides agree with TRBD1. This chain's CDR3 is CATSIRQGFTDTQYF. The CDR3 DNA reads TGTGCCACCAGCATCAGACAGGGTTTCACAGATACGCAGTATTTT.